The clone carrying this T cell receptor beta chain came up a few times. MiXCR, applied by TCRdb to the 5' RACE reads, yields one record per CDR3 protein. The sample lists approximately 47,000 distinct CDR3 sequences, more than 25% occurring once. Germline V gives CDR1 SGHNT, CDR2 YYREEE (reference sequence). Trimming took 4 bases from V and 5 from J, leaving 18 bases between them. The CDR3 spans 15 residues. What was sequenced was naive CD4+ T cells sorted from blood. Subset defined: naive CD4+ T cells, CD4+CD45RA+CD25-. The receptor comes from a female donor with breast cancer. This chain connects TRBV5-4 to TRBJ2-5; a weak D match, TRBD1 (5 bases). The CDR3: CASSQTTDSMETQYF. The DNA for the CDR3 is TGTGCCAGCAGCCAGACGACAGATAGCATGGAGACCCAGTACTTC.